Included here is one TCR beta chain sequence, with context. The record originates from a study of TIL therapy for anti-PD-1-resistant metastatic lung cancer. Study in general: By whole-exome sequencing, median non-synonymous tumor mutation burden was roughly 1.6 mutations per megabase.

The CDR3 length is 14 residues. V lost 1 base, J lost 8 bases, and 10 bases lay in between. Per the germline V gene, CDR1 is SGHNT and CDR2 is YYREEE (reference sequence). The time point was: pre-treatment sample, taken before nivolumab and TIL therapy. Patients were adults with stage 4 NSCLC. Sequencing used immunoSEQ v3. Measured with immunoSEQ multiplex PCR; TCRdb has only the in-frame clones, and not every one. The data contain 40,000 to 55,000 clones, around 80% of them singletons. The source of this sequence is a woman between 30 and 79 years old with non-small cell lung cancer. The sequenced sample was blood, obtained at baseline. The chain is built from TRBV5-4 and TRBJ1-6, with unresolved D. The CDR3 region has the DNA TGTGCCAGCAGCTTGAACGGCAGATATTCACCCCTCCACTTT. Protein product: CASSLNGRYSPLHF. Combining the CDR3 with reference TRBV5-4 and TRBJ1-6 gives the whole variable domain ETGVTQSPTHLIKTRGQQVTLRCSSQSGHNTVSWYQQALGQGPQFIFQYYREEENGRGNFPPRFSGLQFPNYSSELNVNALELDDSALYLCASSLNGRYSPLHFGNGTRLTVT.